A selection of T cell receptor beta chains follows, all from one sample in a study of shared clonotypes between healthy human individuals. The table came from immunoSEQ multiplex PCR; TCRdb's copy has only in-frame clones and leaves some out. This sample has some 2.4 million clones, with approximately 93% found just once. Sequencing used naive CD4+ T cells from PBMCs. Every receptor here comes from a man younger than 35 in good health. Some clones in this sample may be carry-over from other donors' samples. The CDR3 runs from the conserved cysteine through the conserved F or W. The order of the fields is V gene, J gene, clone size, CDR3 protein. Not every row has a clone size; where given, it reads once, few, many or a size class.

v_call: TRBV14; j_call: TRBJ1-2; clone_size: NA; cdr3_aa: CASSQDPTEEPILGYGYTF
v_call: TRBV5-1; j_call: TRBJ1-4; clone_size: NA; cdr3_aa: CASSLWPLDRVEKLFF
v_call: TRBV28; j_call: TRBJ2-7; clone_size: NA; cdr3_aa: CASSSRGHEQYF
v_call: TRBV28; j_call: TRBJ2-7; clone_size: few; cdr3_aa: CASSLYTNEQYF
v_call: TRBV7-3; j_call: TRBJ2-2; clone_size: once; cdr3_aa: CASSLTYTPLGDVNTGELFF
v_call: TRBV7-3; j_call: TRBJ1-1; clone_size: few; cdr3_aa: CASSPDRDTEAFF
v_call: TRBV29-1; j_call: TRBJ2-5; clone_size: NA; cdr3_aa: CSVSPEETQYF
v_call: TRBV4-1; j_call: TRBJ1-4; clone_size: NA; cdr3_aa: CASSQPGGGYQKKLFF
v_call: TRBV30; j_call: TRBJ2-5; clone_size: NA; cdr3_aa: CAWDTGTRETQYF
v_call: TRBV29-1; j_call: TRBJ1-1; clone_size: NA; cdr3_aa: CSVDLLNTEAFF
v_call: TRBV5-1; j_call: TRBJ1-2; clone_size: NA; cdr3_aa: CASSLDRGSYGYTF
v_call: TRBV6-1; j_call: TRBJ1-5; clone_size: NA; cdr3_aa: CASSEAEHGYSNQPQHF
v_call: TRBV5-1; j_call: TRBJ2-5; clone_size: once; cdr3_aa: CASSSLAGAETQYF
v_call: TRBV2; j_call: TRBJ2-7; clone_size: few; cdr3_aa: CASSEFSYEQYF
v_call: TRBV6-5; j_call: TRBJ2-7; clone_size: once; cdr3_aa: CASSQTTRDHEQYF
v_call: TRBV5-4; j_call: TRBJ1-4; clone_size: NA; cdr3_aa: CASSRGPTTNEKLFF
v_call: TRBV19; j_call: TRBJ1-2; clone_size: NA; cdr3_aa: CASSRTGANYGYTF
v_call: TRBV5-4; j_call: TRBJ2-7; clone_size: NA; cdr3_aa: CASSLKQAGSYEQYF
v_call: TRBV2; j_call: TRBJ1-1; clone_size: NA; cdr3_aa: CASSEWPFSEAFF
v_call: TRBV2; j_call: TRBJ1-2; clone_size: NA; cdr3_aa: CASSENVLGQPSLYGYTF
v_call: TRBV27; j_call: TRBJ2-3; clone_size: NA; cdr3_aa: CASSSWTSGGGPDTQYF
v_call: TRBV6-1; j_call: TRBJ2-2; clone_size: once; cdr3_aa: CASRDRNTGELFF
v_call: TRBV5-1; j_call: TRBJ2-7; clone_size: NA; cdr3_aa: CASHRGFGYEQYF
v_call: TRBV2; j_call: TRBJ2-3; clone_size: NA; cdr3_aa: CASTEVGLAESTDTQYF
v_call: TRBV7-9; j_call: TRBJ2-1; clone_size: once; cdr3_aa: CASSGRKTGDSYNEQFF
v_call: TRBV6-5; j_call: TRBJ2-5; clone_size: NA; cdr3_aa: CAGTEETQYF
v_call: TRBV5-6; j_call: TRBJ1-2; clone_size: once; cdr3_aa: CASSRQTYYGYTF
v_call: TRBV7-3; j_call: TRBJ2-1; clone_size: NA; cdr3_aa: CASSLAGGGRNEQFF
v_call: TRBV30; j_call: TRBJ2-2; clone_size: NA; cdr3_aa: CAWREQVLPGELFF
v_call: TRBV7-2; j_call: TRBJ2-1; clone_size: NA; cdr3_aa: CASSLVSGGVYNEQFF
v_call: TRBV28; j_call: TRBJ2-3; clone_size: once; cdr3_aa: CASSSPGGTDTQYF
v_call: TRBV7-6; j_call: TRBJ2-1; clone_size: NA; cdr3_aa: CASSLTDSYNEQFF
v_call: TRBV5-4; j_call: TRBJ1-2; clone_size: NA; cdr3_aa: CASSLEYRGYTF
v_call: TRBV7-2; j_call: TRBJ2-4; clone_size: NA; cdr3_aa: CASSLVGRNTKNIQYF
v_call: TRBV2; j_call: TRBJ2-7; clone_size: NA; cdr3_aa: CASRGTALTYEQYF
v_call: TRBV19; j_call: TRBJ2-7; clone_size: NA; cdr3_aa: CASSLATGALSYEQYF